This passage covers 19 T cell receptor beta chains from one sample sequenced in a study of cytotoxic CD8 clonotypes in ibrutinib-treated CLL. TCRdb keeps only in-frame clones here, not all; method: immunoSEQ multiplex PCR. The repertoire includes fewer than 45,000 clones, roughly two thirds of them detected once, and around 10% sits in the top ten. The sample consisted of PBMCs, taken at disease progression, from a patient treated with ibrutinib. Receptors were obtained from a human donor with chronic lymphocytic leukemia.

The sample holds a few counts of this clone. The chain carries TRBV10-3 and TRBJ2-7, with D maybe TRBD2 (6 bases). Germline loops: CDR1 ENHRY, CDR2 SYGVKD. V dropped 3 bases and J dropped 5 bases, with 8 bases sitting between them. This CDR3 region has 12 residues. The CDR3 DNA sequence: TGTGCCATCAGTGACGGCGGGGACGAGCAGTACTTC. The encoded protein is CAISDGGDEQYF.

The chain employs TRBV19 and TRBJ2-1; 13 positions agree with TRBD2. J lost 6 bases, V lost 6 bases, and 2 bases had no gene match. Germline V CDR1 and CDR2: LNHDA, SQIVND (reference sequence). CDR3 size: 14 residues. CDR3 nucleotides: TGTGCCAGTAGACTAGCGGGAGGGCTCAATGAGCAGTTCTTC. This gives the protein CASRLAGGLNEQFF.

The chain carries TRBV6-1 and TRBJ1-5; D is ambiguous. The germline gives CDR1 MNHNS, CDR2 SASEGT. The CDR3 is 16 residues long. V was cut by 4 bases and J by 2 bases, with 15 bases left in between. DNA for the CDR3: TGTGCCAGCAGTGCCCTCCGGAATGTTGGCAATCAGCCCCAGCATTTT. Translation gives CASSALRNVGNQPQHF.

The chain combines TRBV5-1 with TRBJ1-2, with D perhaps matching TRBD1 (5 bases). Germline assignment: CDR1 SGHRS and CDR2 YFSETQ. This CDR3 is 13 amino acids long. V lost 0 bases and J lost 5, with 8 bases in between. The CDR3 nucleotides are TGCGCCAGCAGCTTGGACGGGGGGTATGGCTACACCTTC. Translating it yields CASSLDGGYGYTF.

This clone has only a few counts. This rearrangement joins TRBV7-8 to TRBJ1-1; no firm D call. Trimming pared 5 bases from V and 7 bases from J, leaving 11 bases between. The CDR3 extends over 12 amino acids. Germline CDR1 reads SGHVS; CDR2 reads FQNEAQ. CDR3: CASSRAVDEAFF. The CDR3 nucleotides read TGTGCCAGCAGCCGGGCGGTAGATGAAGCTTTCTTT.

The chain combines TRBV9 with TRBJ1-6; D is perhaps TRBD1 (5 bases). This CDR3 has 13 amino acids. The germline V gene encodes CDR1 SGDLS and CDR2 YYNGEE. V lost 3 bases and J lost 8, with 9 bases in between. The DNA for the CDR3 is TGTGCCAGCAGCGGGGACGGAGATTCACCCCTCCACTTT. Protein sequence: CASSGDGDSPLHF.

The chain recombines TRBV4-2 with TRBJ1-1; D is perhaps TRBD1 (6 bases). Germline-derived CDR1 and CDR2 are LGHNA and YNFKEQ. Deletions cut 0 bases from V and 5 bases from J, with 19 bases between. CDR3 size: 17 residues. In DNA form, the CDR3 reads TGTGCCAGCAGCCAAGATGGGATGGGGGGCGCAAGGACTGAAGCTTTCTTT. It codes for CASSQDGMGGARTEAFF.

The chain is built from TRBV5-1 and TRBJ2-2; perhaps TRBD2 as D (5 bases). V was cut by 4 bases and J by 3 bases, with 10 bases left in between. This CDR3 comprises 14 residues. Germline CDR1 and CDR2: SGHRS and YFSETQ. The CDR3 region is CASSRTGDTGELFF. The CDR3 region has the DNA TGCGCCAGCAGCCGGACTGGGGACACCGGGGAGCTGTTTTTT.

J is TRBJ1-5 and V is TRBV2; 9 bases line up with TRBD1. V shed 4 bases, J shed 7 bases, and the junction held 5 bases outside the gene matches. Germline V gene lookup returns CDR1 SNHLY and CDR2 FYNNEI. The CDR3 is 14 residues long. CDR3: CASSGGQGGQPQHF. The CDR3 DNA follows: TGTGCCAGCAGTGGGGGACAGGGTGGCCAGCCCCAGCATTTT.

The CDR3 sequence: CASSRGTAISGANVLTF. CDR3 DNA: TGCGCCAGCAGCCGCGGGACAGCTATCTCTGGGGCCAACGTCCTGACTTTC. V usage is TRBV5-1 and J usage is TRBJ2-6; D perhaps matches TRBD1 (7 bases). Germline V lookup: CDR1 SGHRS, CDR2 YFSETQ. V lost 4 bases and J lost 0, with 14 bases in between. This CDR3 has 17 residues.

The genes are TRBV11-2 and TRBJ2-7; D call uncertain. Germline V gives CDR1 SGHAT, CDR2 FQNNGV. V gave up 1 base and J gave up 3 bases, with 13 bases separating them. The CDR3 covers 15 residues. The CDR3 here is CASSLGGRKSYEQYF. CDR3 in DNA: TGTGCCAGCAGCTTAGGTGGCAGGAAAAGCTACGAGCAGTACTTC. The complete variable domain, with remaining parts taken from reference TRBV11-2 and TRBJ2-7, reads EAGVAQSPRYKIIEKRQSVAFWCNPISGHATLYWYQQILGQGPKLLIQFQNNGVVDDSQLPKDRFSAERLKGVDSTLKIQPAKLEDSAVYLCASSLGGRKSYEQYFGPGTRLTVT.

This chain connects TRBV30 to TRBJ2-1, with TRBD1 as a possible D gene (5 bases). The CDR3 is 16 residues long. V gave up 1 base and J gave up 2 bases, with 15 bases separating them. Germline CDR1 reads GTSNPN; CDR2 reads SVGIG (reference sequence). The CDR3 spells CAWSASAGLTYNEQFF. The DNA of the CDR3 is TGTGCCTGGAGTGCCTCCGCAGGGCTCACCTACAATGAGCAGTTCTTC.

V and J are TRBV5-1 and TRBJ1-2, with 9 nucleotides matching TRBD1. The CDR3 runs to 15 residues. V lost 3 bases to trimming and J lost 2 bases; unmatched junction nucleotides: 5. Germline V CDR1 and CDR2: SGHRS, YFSETQ. The CDR3 nucleotides read TGCGCCAGCAGCTCTACAGGGGGCGTCAACTATGGCTACACCTTC. Its protein product is CASSSTGGVNYGYTF.

This clone has only a few counts. The rearrangement links TRBV9 to TRBJ2-3; 8 bases align to TRBD1. Looked up from germline, CDR1 is SGDLS and CDR2 is YYNGEE. The length of the CDR3 is 14 residues. V gave up 3 bases and J gave up 7 bases; unmatched junction bases: 7. CDR3 protein: CASSDTTGGNTQYF. CDR3 nucleotide sequence: TGTGCCAGCAGCGACACAACAGGGGGGAATACGCAGTATTTT.

The table lists this clone with a few counts. The chain has TRBV18 and TRBJ2-1; TRBD1 might be the D (6 bases). CDR1 is KGHSH and CDR2 is LQKENI in the germline V gene. The CDR3 has 14 amino acids. V was trimmed by 0 bases and J by 5 bases, leaving 8 bases between them. The CDR3 sequence is CASSPPNRDNEQFF. The CDR3 DNA sequence: TGTGCCAGCTCACCACCGAACAGGGACAATGAGCAGTTCTTC.

This rearrangement joins TRBV11-2 to TRBJ1-2; maybe TRBD1 (6 bases). Germline CDR1 and CDR2: SGHAT and FQNNGV. The CDR3 sequence is 16 residues long. Trimming removed 1 base from V and 1 base from J, with 13 bases in between. As DNA, the CDR3 is TGTGCCAGCAGCTTAGTGACAGGTGAACATAACTATGGCTACACCTTC. Translating gives CASSLVTGEHNYGYTF.

V is TRBV10-2 and J is TRBJ2-6, with TRBD1 identical over 11 bases. The CDR3 has 17 amino acids. Germline V gene lookup returns CDR1 WSHSY and CDR2 SAAADI. Losses at the gene ends were 6 bases for V and 0 bases for J; bases not matched to a gene: 4. CDR3 sequence (DNA): TGCGCCAGCAGGAGGACAGGGGGCGTCTCTGGGGCCAACGTCCTGACTTTC. Its protein product is CASRRTGGVSGANVLTF.

A single count supports this clone. The chain employs TRBV5-6 and TRBJ1-1; D not certain. The V end lost 6 bases, the J end lost 0 bases, and 9 bases lay between the germline ends. Germline assignment: CDR1 SGHDT and CDR2 YYEEEE. The CDR3 length is 13 residues. CDR3 bases: TGTGCCAGCACCCTGAGACTGAACACTGAAGCTTTCTTT. This encodes CASTLRLNTEAFF.

The chain links TRBV11-2 to TRBJ2-6, with TRBD1 matching 12 bases. J was trimmed by 4 bases and V by 3 bases; bases with no gene match: 7. CDR1 is SGHAT, CDR2 FQNNGV, per germline. The CDR3 totals 18 residues. The CDR3: CASSFIRDRGLGANVLTF. The CDR3 DNA sequence: TGTGCCAGCAGCTTCATCCGGGACAGGGGGCTAGGGGCCAACGTCCTGACTTTC.